The 19 T cell receptor beta chains in this list originate from one sample, sequenced in a study of shared clonotypes between healthy human individuals. CD8 cells classed as naive were CD45RO-negative and positively selected for CCR7, excluding terminally differentiated effector memory CD45RA+ cells. Method: immunoSEQ multiplex PCR; TCRdb's copy keeps in-frame clones and lacks some. The table has just over 2,000,000 clones, around 96% seen once. Specimen: naive CD8+ T cells sorted from blood. The receptor source for this set is a young man in good health.

The chain carries TRBV16 and TRBJ1-1; TRBD1 might be the D (5 bases). The length of the CDR3 is 14 residues. The germline V and J ends were trimmed by 0 bases and 3 bases, with 8 bases remaining between them. Germline V gives CDR1 KGHSY, CDR2 FQNENV. DNA for the CDR3: TGTGCCAGCAGCCAATCAACGGGGGACACTGAAGCTTTCTTT. This translates into CASSQSTGDTEAFF.

This rearrangement joins TRBV7-9 to TRBJ2-7, with no clear D. CDR1 SEHNR and CDR2 FQNEAQ come from the germline V gene (reference sequence). The length of the CDR3 is 14 residues. Deletions cut 3 bases from V and 7 bases from J, with 16 bases between. DNA of the CDR3: TGTGCCAGCAGCTTCTATTACAGTGAAGGGGAGCAGTACTTC. Its protein is CASSFYYSEGEQYF.

This rearrangement joins TRBV2 to TRBJ2-3; 7 nucleotides align to TRBD1. The germline V gene has CDR1 SNHLY and CDR2 FYNNEI. CDR3 length: 14 residues. Unmatched junction bases numbered 5, after V lost 8 bases and J lost 0 bases. CDR3 sequence: CASGQATSTDTQYF. The CDR3 coding sequence is TGTGCCAGCGGACAGGCGACTAGCACAGATACGCAGTATTTT. Variable domain in full (rest from reference TRBV2 and TRBJ2-3): EPEVTQTPSHQVTQMGQEVILRCVPISNHLYFYWYRQILGQKVEFLVSFYNNEISEKSEIFDDQFSVERPDGSNFTLKIRSTKLEDSAMYFCASGQATSTDTQYFGPGTRLTVL.

The chain joins TRBV10-2 to TRBJ2-7, with 10 bases that match TRBD2. From germline, CDR1 is WSHSY and CDR2 SAAADI. This CDR3 is 14 amino acids long. The trim removed 4 bases at V and 5 bases at J, leaving 5 bases unmatched. The CDR3 is CASSVLAGANEQYF. The CDR3 DNA reads as TGCGCCAGCAGTGTCCTAGCGGGAGCTAACGAGCAGTACTTC.

The chain has TRBV27 and TRBJ2-7; 11 bases agree with TRBD1. The CDR3 length is 15 residues. Unmatched junction bases numbered 4, after V lost 3 bases and J lost 3 bases. CDR1 and CDR2 (germline): MNHEY, SMNVEV (reference sequence). CDR3 nucleotide sequence: TGTGCCAGCAGTTTGGGACAGGGGGAAATCTACGAGCAGTACTTC. Amino acids: CASSLGQGEIYEQYF.

The chain carries TRBV9 and TRBJ1-1; 7 bases fit TRBD1. V lost 5 bases and J lost 5; bases outside the gene matches: 3. The V gene's germline CDR1 is SGDLS and CDR2 YYNGEE. The CDR3 runs 12 residues. The CDR3 region is CASSTGETEAFF. CDR3 sequence (DNA): TGTGCCAGCAGTACAGGGGAAACTGAAGCTTTCTTT.

The J gene is TRBJ2-3, the V gene TRBV4-1; 7 nucleotides match TRBD1. The V and J ends lost 0 bases and 2 bases, in that order; junction bases with no gene match: 8. The CDR3 runs to 17 residues. CDR1 and CDR2 from the germline V gene are MGHRA and YSYEKL. The CDR3 sequence: CASSQDGTGAFTDTQYF. CDR3 sequence (DNA): TGCGCCAGCAGCCAAGATGGCACAGGGGCCTTCACAGATACGCAGTATTTT.

This CDR3 reads CASSSADGSYEQYF. In nucleotides, the CDR3 is TGTGCCAGCAGCTCCGCGGACGGTTCCTACGAGCAGTACTTC. The genes are TRBV5-6 and TRBJ2-7; D not resolved. The CDR3 covers 14 residues. The germline V gene has CDR1 SGHDT and CDR2 YYEEEE. V was pared by 3 bases and J by 1 base, with 11 bases between.

This CDR3 is CASSPGRLGEKLFF. The CDR3 nucleotides are TGTGCCAGCAGCCCTGGACGCCTGGGCGAAAAACTGTTTTTT. V gene TRBV7-6 combines with J gene TRBJ1-4; the D is unclear. Germline CDR1 SGHVS, CDR2 FNYEAQ. V dropped 5 bases and J dropped 8 bases, with 15 bases sitting between them. The CDR3 length is 14 residues.

The V gene is TRBV13, the J gene TRBJ2-7; TRBD2 is a possible D gene (5 bases). With 4 bases removed from V and 5 bases from J, the gap between germline ends came to 18 bases. Germline V gene data show CDR1 as PRHDT and CDR2 as FYEKMQ (reference sequence). The CDR3 is 15 residues long. The CDR3: CASSSPRASLNEQYF. The CDR3 DNA follows: TGTGCCAGCAGCTCCCCGCGGGCTTCTCTCAACGAGCAGTACTTC.

The genes are TRBV7-8 and TRBJ2-2, with D perhaps matching TRBD1 or TRBD2 (5 bases each). Germline CDR1 and CDR2: SGHVS and FQNEAQ. This CDR3 is 18 amino acids long. V lost 5 bases to trimming and J lost 3 bases, with 22 bases between them. CDR3 residues: CASSPPVGDPSHTGELFF. The DNA for the CDR3 is TGTGCCAGCAGCCCCCCGGTGGGGGACCCTAGCCACACCGGGGAGCTGTTTTTT.

The chain joins TRBV27 to TRBJ2-1; 10 bases align to TRBD1. V was pared by 7 bases and J by 4 bases, with 10 bases of the junction left unmatched. Germline V gene data show CDR1 as MNHEY and CDR2 as SMNVEV (reference sequence). The CDR3 is made up of 16 amino acids. CDR3 nucleotides: TGTGCCAGCACCGACAGGGGGCGGGAGTTGTACAATGAGCAGTTCTTC. The encoded protein is CASTDRGRELYNEQFF.

In DNA form, the CDR3 reads TGTGCCTGGAACCCACCGCCCGGGACAGCCTCCTACGAGCAGTACTTC. Its protein product is CAWNPPPGTASYEQYF. This chain joins TRBV30 and TRBJ2-7; 7 bases line up with TRBD1. The CDR3 length is 16 residues. The junction had 12 bases not matched to a gene; V was cut back by 4 bases and J by 0 bases. Germline V gives CDR1 GTSNPN, CDR2 SVGIG (reference sequence).

The chain joins TRBV7-9 to TRBJ1-4; D unclear. CDR3 length: 14 residues. V gave up 4 bases and J gave up 2 bases, with 8 bases separating them. Germline CDR1 reads SEHNR; CDR2 reads FQNEAQ (reference sequence). The CDR3 nucleotides read TGTGCCAGCAGCTCGGAGGGCACTAATGAAAAACTGTTTTTT. This encodes CASSSEGTNEKLFF.

About this clone itself: Additional DNA sequences in this sample encode the identical CDR3. V and J are TRBV2 and TRBJ1-1; D is perhaps TRBD1 (6 bases). The CDR3 length is 14 residues. Germline CDR1 SNHLY, CDR2 FYNNEI. The V and J ends lost 3 bases and 2 bases respectively, with 10 bases between them. Written as DNA, the CDR3 is TGTGCCAGCAGTGAGAGGGGGACAAACACTGAAGCTTTCTTT. It encodes CASSERGTNTEAFF.

The chain combines TRBV21-1 with TRBJ1-4; the table gives TRBD1 as D, unverified against the DNA. TRBV21-1 represents a pseudogene. The CDR3 loop spans 17 amino acids. CDR3 bases: TGTGCCAGCAGCAAAGCACCAGGGGGCGAATTAGATGAAAAACTGTTTTTT. It yields the protein CASSKAPGGELDEKLFF.

The V gene is TRBV14, the J gene TRBJ2-7; D is ambiguous. This CDR3 is built from 15 residues. The germline V gene has CDR1 SGHDN and CDR2 FVKESK. The germline V and J ends were trimmed by 4 bases and 7 bases, with 20 bases remaining between them. CDR3 region: CASSPALGPPWEQYF. CDR3 bases: TGTGCCAGCAGCCCAGCCCTCGGTCCTCCCTGGGAGCAGTACTTC. Full variable domain (rest looked up from reference TRBV14 and TRBJ2-7): EAGVTQFPSHSVIEKGQTVTLRCDPISGHDNLYWYRRVMGKEIKFLLHFVKESKQDESGMPNNRFLAERTGGTYSTLKVQPAELEDSGVYFCASSPALGPPWEQYFGPGTRLTVT.

The rearrangement joins TRBV5-1 to TRBJ2-7; D may be TRBD1 (5 bases). From germline, CDR1 is SGHRS and CDR2 YFSETQ. The CDR3 covers 15 residues. The V and J ends lost 5 bases and 3 bases respectively, with 18 bases between them. The chain's CDR3 is CASRSLQGTRYEQYF. As DNA, the CDR3 is TGCGCCAGCAGGTCGTTGCAGGGCACCCGCTACGAGCAGTACTTC. The complete variable domain, with remaining parts taken from reference TRBV5-1 and TRBJ2-7, reads KAGVTQTPRYLIKTRGQQVTLSCSPISGHRSVSWYQQTPGQGLQFLFEYFSETQRNKGNFPGRFSGRQFSNSRSEMNVSTLELGDSALYLCASRSLQGTRYEQYFGPGTRLTVT.

This chain links TRBV4-3 with TRBJ2-5; possible D gene TRBD2, 6 bases. Trimming removed 3 bases from V and 2 bases from J, with 13 bases in between. The CDR3 length is 15 residues. Germline V gene data show CDR1 as LGHNA and CDR2 as YSLEER. The CDR3 DNA reads as TGCGCCAGCAGCCAGGACTATCTAGAGCAAGAGACCCAGTACTTC. Residues: CASSQDYLEQETQYF.